The 9 T cell receptor beta chains reported below all come from one sample, sequenced in a study of T cells in Graves' hyperthyroidism and ophthalmopathy. Amplified regions were TCR beta CDR3 sequences from RNA transcripts. Carried out on the TCR CDR3, a first-round RT-PCR used the HTBI primer set. TCRdb processed the multiplex PCR reads anew with MiXCR; each CDR3 protein has one entry. The sample consists of hundreds of thousands of distinct CDR3 sequences, 15% to 20% of them appearing once. Sequenced sample: blood. These receptors came from a middle-aged man with Graves' ophthalmopathy.

This chain connects TRBV30 to TRBJ1-2; D is ambiguous. Trimming removed 3 bases at V and 6 bases at J, with 5 bases between. Germline values: CDR1 GTSNPN, CDR2 SVGIG (reference sequence). The CDR3 totals 10 residues. CDR3 residues: CAWRADGYTF. CDR3 DNA sequence: TGTGCCTGGAGGGCCGATGGCTACACCTTC.

This clonotype was seen repeatedly, ten times or more. The chain carries TRBV28 and TRBJ2-7, with unresolved D. Germline V lookup: CDR1 MDHEN, CDR2 SYDVKM. V gave up 7 bases and J gave up 5 bases, with 18 bases separating them. The CDR3 contains 14 residues. This CDR3 is CASTPALRRNEQYF. For the CDR3, the DNA is TGTGCCAGCACCCCGGCCCTGAGACGGAACGAGCAGTACTTC.

The chain carries TRBV7-3 and TRBJ2-1; D not certain. Between the trimmed V and J ends, which lost 5 bases and 5 bases, there was a span of 16 bases. CDR3 length: 15 residues. The V gene's germline CDR1 is SGHTA and CDR2 FQGTGA. The CDR3 sequence is CASSPHNRRNNEQFF. CDR3 DNA sequence: TGTGCCAGCAGCCCCCACAACCGACGGAACAATGAGCAGTTCTTC.

This clonotype was counted many times. This rearrangement joins TRBV3-1 to TRBJ2-7; D perhaps matches TRBD2 (5 bases). There are 15 residues in the CDR3. From germline, CDR1 is LGHDT and CDR2 YNNKEL (reference sequence). V was cut by 0 bases and J by 3 bases, with 12 bases left in between. CDR3 loop: CASSQDRGYYYEQYF. CDR3 nucleotide sequence: TGTGCCAGCAGCCAAGATCGAGGGTACTACTACGAGCAGTACTTC.

This clonotype has a count of ten or more. The rearrangement uses TRBV11-2 and TRBJ2-7; the D gene is possibly TRBD1 (5 bases). The V end lost 1 base, the J end lost 3 bases, and 13 bases lay between the germline ends. CDR1 is SGHAT, CDR2 FQNNGV, per germline. The length of the CDR3 is 15 residues. The CDR3 DNA is TGTGCCAGCAGCTTAGGGGCAGGGAAAGTCTACGAGCAGTACTTC. Its protein product is CASSLGAGKVYEQYF.

This sequence joins TRBV29-1 and TRBJ2-1; D perhaps matches TRBD2 (7 bases). The CDR3 totals 14 residues. Looked up from germline, CDR1 is SQVTM and CDR2 is ANQGSEA. V gave up 7 bases and J gave up 1 base, with 14 bases separating them. The DNA for the CDR3 is TGCAGCGCGGGGGAGGGACAATCCTACAATGAGCAGTTCTTC. It codes for CSAGEGQSYNEQFF.

The chain links TRBV9 to TRBJ2-5, with 11 bases aligning to TRBD1. This CDR3 has 16 amino acids. In germline, CDR1 is SGDLS, CDR2 YYNGEE. V trimming: 2 bases; J trimming: 5 bases; junction bases outside the gene matches: 8. The CDR3 DNA reads TGTGCCAGCAGCGTCACTGGGACAGGGGGTCGGGAGACCCAGTACTTC. It is translated as CASSVTGTGGRETQYF.

This clonotype was picked up a small number of times. The chain uses TRBV5-5 and TRBJ2-1; 8 nucleotides agree with TRBD1. The CDR3 length is 17 residues. V shed 2 bases, J shed 9 bases, and the junction held 16 bases outside the gene matches. Germline CDR1 and CDR2: SGHKS and YYEKEE (reference sequence). The CDR3 protein is CASSLEPGTGGVGEQFF. CDR3 bases: TGTGCCAGCAGCTTAGAACCCGGGACAGGAGGAGTAGGTGAGCAGTTCTTC.

This rearrangement joins TRBV15 to TRBJ2-1, with TRBD2 matching 12 bases. J was trimmed by 1 base and V by 1 base; bases with no gene match: 11. Per germline, CDR1 LNHNV and CDR2 YYDKDF (reference sequence). CDR3 size: 20 residues. In nucleotides, the CDR3 is TGTGCCACCAGCAGAGCGGGAGGACTAGCGGGACAAAAATCCTACAATGAGCAGTTCTTC. It codes for CATSRAGGLAGQKSYNEQFF. Supplemented by reference TRBV15 and TRBJ2-1, the full variable domain reads DAMVIQNPRYQVTQFGKPVTLSCSQTLNHNVMYWYQQKSSQAPKLLFHYYDKDFNNEADTPDNFQSRRPNTSFCFLDIRSPGLGDTAMYLCATSRAGGLAGQKSYNEQFFGPGTRLTVL.